This T cell receptor beta chain is from a study of T cell responses to AZD1222 COVID-19 vaccine. For the study at large: Recipients boosted at about 4 weeks or about 12 weeks are pooled.

Sequencing used immunoSEQ multiplex PCR; TCRdb keeps in-frame clones, though not all of them. The sample consists of around 170,000 clones, approximately 90% of them appearing once. Study-level points and caveats: When two AZD1222 doses had been given, Spike-specific TCR breadth and depth rose. Only a handful of AZD1222 recipients were seropositive at baseline. Among the donors, most were white British and more were female, and clonal diversity was possibly underestimated.

For this clone: Its antigen is still unknown.

The V and J ends lost 3 bases and 3 bases respectively, with 17 bases between them. The CDR3 has 17 amino acids. Germline assignment: CDR1 KGHSH and CDR2 LQKENI. J is TRBJ2-2 and V is TRBV18; D possibly uses TRBD1 or TRBD2 (5 bases each). Sequenced material: peripheral blood, taken on day 0 of AZD1222 vaccination. The sequence was collected from an adult in good health. CDR3 DNA: TGTGCCAGCTCACCGAAATTTAGTAGAGGGGACACCGGGGAGCTGTTTTTT. Protein sequence: CASSPKFSRGDTGELFF.